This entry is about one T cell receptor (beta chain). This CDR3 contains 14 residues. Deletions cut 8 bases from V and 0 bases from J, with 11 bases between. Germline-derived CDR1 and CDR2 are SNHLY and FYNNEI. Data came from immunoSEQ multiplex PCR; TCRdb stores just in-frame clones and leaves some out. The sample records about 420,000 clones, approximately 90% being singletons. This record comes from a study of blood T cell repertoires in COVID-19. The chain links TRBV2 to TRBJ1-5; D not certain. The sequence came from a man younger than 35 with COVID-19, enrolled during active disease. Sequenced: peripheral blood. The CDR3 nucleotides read TGTGCCAGCGGCGGTTTGAATAGCAATCAGCCCCAGCATTTT. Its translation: CASGGLNSNQPQHF.